This T cell receptor (beta chain) is drawn from a study of T cell responses to AZD1222 COVID-19 vaccine (dated by TCRdb to about 2021). Broadly, across the study: A total of approximately 240 trial participants underwent TCR sequencing, of whom about 200 received two doses of AZD1222 and 26 received two doses of the MenACWY control vaccine. Trial participants were enrolled by age into subgroups of 18-55, 56-69 and 70-plus years, and around 150, 29 and 61 TCR-sequenced participants, respectively, were included in these subgroups.

With regard to this clone: The antigen it recognizes is unknown. Per-base quality was not reported, and no clone a single base away is much larger than it.

The CDR3 regions of human TCRbeta chains were analyzed by immunosequencing. The study's own analysis went as follows. TCRs in the repertoires were compared against a reference library of SARS-CoV-2-specific TCRs that had been generated with the MIRA antigen-specificity platform. Breadth meant the fraction of unique TCRs that were SARS-CoV-2-associated, whereas depth meant the fraction of total T cells that were SARS-CoV-2-associated. Using the MIRA data, every spike-specific TCR was mapped to the spike region that the TCR reacted to and assigned to either a CD4 or a CD8 class. Log10-transformed breadth and depth values were compared by one-way ANOVA with Sidak's multiple comparisons tests. TCRdb holds this immuneACCESS table with in-frame rearrangements only. Some clones are missing; in checked studies, unresolved V genes explain under half, and the rest has no known cause. The D gene and trimming were derived from the DNA, and the V and J assignments and clone size from that table. The sample records over 120,000 clones, roughly 93% of which are singletons. More than 10% of the sample comes from the top ten.

In light of the paper, this sample's time point label describes: sample from adult after SARS-CoV-2 infection, after symptom onset. Two convalescent COVID-19 patients, sampled after symptom onset from adults with prior SARS-CoV-2 infection, were also TCR-sequenced for comparison. The CDR3, cysteine through phenylalanine, is 19 amino acids long. Only CDR3 DNA is held: 57 bases, read in frame from base 1. Via the germline V gene, CDR1 is MGHRA and CDR2 YSYEKL. V sheds 0 bases and J sheds 0 bases, leaving 15 bases between their ends. The research as a whole found: Reportedly, almost half of the unique spike-specific TCRs recognized epitopes lying outside the regions that are mutated in the B.1.351 and B.1.1.7 variants. Conclusions about previously exposed vaccinees are limited because only a handful of AZD1222 recipients were SARS-CoV-2 seropositive at baseline. Because no samples from the day 14 peak response were available, repertoires could be characterized only after the peak T cell response. A significant rise in spike-specific TCR breadth and depth was observed after two AZD1222 doses relative to day 0 and relative to MenACWY recipients. Vaccine-associated CD4 TCRs spanned the whole spike protein, with dominant responses in regions 160-218 and 743-854. In the small 56-69-year group, the increase in depth fell short of significance, most likely because of low power. Most participants were white British and females outnumbered males, and the authors suggested that clonal diversity may have been underestimated.

The sequencing used peripheral blood, collected after recovery from COVID-19. The V and J segments used are TRBV4-1 and TRBJ1-6, with the identity of the D gene unclear. The sequence was collected from an adult who had recovered from COVID-19. The CDR3: CASSQESLRTSSYNSPLHF. The DNA sequence reads TGCGCCAGCAGCCAAGAAAGTTTAAGGACGAGCTCCTATAATTCACCCCTCCACTTT.